A selection of T cell receptor beta chains follows, all from one sample in a study of blood T cell repertoires in COVID-19. Some clones are missing from TCRdb's copy, which holds only in-frame ones; the method was immunoSEQ multiplex PCR. The sample shows a few hundred thousand clones, 90% of them seen only once. Sequenced input: peripheral blood. All receptors come from a middle-aged woman with acute or convalescent COVID-19. CDR3s include the opening cysteine and the closing phenylalanine or tryptophan. A D gene is named only where the DNA matches it firmly. Not every row has a clone size; where given, it reads once, few, many or a size class.

CDR3 | DNA | size | D | J | V | length
CASSFGTGSYGYTF | TGCGCCAGCAGTTTTGGGACAGGGTCTTATGGCTACACCTTC | . | TRBD1 | TRBJ1-2 | TRBV5-1 | 14
CASSLDRDSTEAFF | TGTGCCAGCAGCCTAGACCGGGACAGCACTGAAGCTTTCTTT | once | TRBD1 | TRBJ1-1 | TRBV13 | 14
CASSLNGFGGEGGYTF | TGCGCCAGCAGCTTGAACGGTTTCGGGGGAGAGGGTGGCTACACCTTC | once | . | TRBJ1-2 | TRBV5-1 | 16
CASSQDPGTSGGVAYNEQFF | TGCGCCAGCAGCCAAGATCCCGGGACTAGCGGGGGGGTGGCCTACAATGAGCAGTTCTTC | once | TRBD2 | TRBJ2-1 | TRBV4-1 | 20
CAWAPTANTEAFF | TGTGCCTGGGCCCCCACAGCGAACACTGAAGCTTTCTTT | . | . | TRBJ1-1 | TRBV30 | 13
CASSRTLAGAGNEQFF | TGTGCCAGCAGCCGGACTTTAGCGGGGGCCGGCAATGAGCAGTTCTTC | . | TRBD2 | TRBJ2-1 | TRBV6-2/TRBV6-3 | 16
CASSTQRTGREDGYTF | TGTGCCAGCAGCACCCAGAGGACAGGGAGAGAGGATGGCTACACCTTC | . | TRBD1 | TRBJ1-2 | TRBV14 | 16
CASSQDPQAHYGYTF | TGCGCCAGCAGCCAAGATCCCCAGGCGCACTATGGCTACACCTTC | . | . | TRBJ1-2 | TRBV4-1 | 15
CATSRDRGVHNEKLFF | TGTGCCACCAGCAGAGACCGAGGCGTCCATAATGAAAAACTGTTTTTT | . | . | TRBJ1-4 | TRBV15 | 16
CASSFQKRGGGNEQFF | TGTGCCAGCAGTTTTCAAAAGCGGGGGGGCGGCAATGAGCAGTTCTTC | . | TRBD2 | TRBJ2-1 | TRBV27 | 16
CASSLQGAGFTGELFF | TGTGCCAGCAGCCTTCAGGGGGCAGGGTTTACCGGGGAGCTGTTTTTT | . | TRBD1 | TRBJ2-2 | TRBV3-1/TRBV3-2 | 16
CASSVVTGSGPYNEQFF | TGTGCCAGCAGCGTAGTTACAGGGTCTGGGCCCTACAATGAGCAGTTCTTC | . | . | TRBJ2-1 | TRBV9 | 17
CASSRALRDTEKLFF | TGTGCCAGCAGCCGGGCTTTGCGGGATACTGAAAAACTGTTTTTT | . | . | TRBJ1-4 | TRBV3-1/TRBV3-2 | 15
CASSYSWGEETQYF | TGTGCCAGCAGTTACTCTTGGGGGGAAGAGACCCAGTACTTC | . | . | TRBJ2-5 | TRBV6-5 | 14
CASSSSLGAGTEAFF | TGTGCCAGCAGCTCCTCGTTGGGGGCCGGCACTGAAGCTTTCTTT | . | . | TRBJ1-1 | TRBV11-2 | 15
CATSDPTSGVDTQYF | TGTGCCACCAGTGACCCTACTAGCGGGGTCGATACGCAGTATTTT | . | TRBD2 | TRBJ2-3 | TRBV24-1 | 15
CASSVFVLAGAITGELFF | TGTGCCAGCAGCGTTTTTGTACTAGCGGGGGCTATCACCGGGGAGCTGTTTTTT | once | TRBD2 | TRBJ2-2 | TRBV9 | 18
CASKGADSSGNTIYF | TGTGCCAGCAAGGGGGCAGACTCCTCTGGAAACACCATATATTTT | . | TRBD1 | TRBJ1-3 | TRBV6-5 | 15
CASSVQQGDGYTF | TGTGCCAGCAGCGTCCAGCAGGGTGATGGCTACACCTTC | . | . | TRBJ1-2 | TRBV9 | 13
CSVEFGRGGNEQFF | TGCAGCGTTGAGTTCGGGCGAGGGGGCAATGAGCAGTTCTTC | . | . | TRBJ2-1 | TRBV29-1 | 14
CASRTRTGGHTEAFF | TGTGCCAGCCGAACCCGGACAGGGGGCCACACTGAAGCTTTCTTT | . | TRBD1 | TRBJ1-1 | TRBV7-2 | 15
CASSLVAGVLADTQYF | TGTGCCAGCAGCTTAGTAGCGGGGGTGTTGGCAGATACGCAGTATTTT | . | TRBD2 | TRBJ2-3 | TRBV7-2 | 16
CASSSGQGGILDTEAFF | TGTGCCAGCAGCTCCGGACAGGGGGGCATTTTAGACACTGAAGCTTTCTTT | . | TRBD1 | TRBJ1-1 | TRBV7-9 | 17
CASRGTGTNEKLFF | TGCGCCAGCAGGGGGACAGGGACTAATGAAAAACTGTTTTTT | . | TRBD1 | TRBJ1-4 | TRBV5-1 | 14
CASIPGSEGYGYTF | TGTGCCAGCATTCCAGGCTCCGAGGGCTATGGCTACACCTTC | . | . | TRBJ1-2 | TRBV6-6 | 14
CASHLTGGNTEAFF | TGTGCCAGCCACCTTACAGGGGGTAACACTGAAGCTTTCTTT | . | TRBD1 | TRBJ1-1 | TRBV19 | 14
CASSLQGGHSPLHF | TGTGCCAGCAGTTTACAGGGGGGCCATTCACCCCTCCACTTT | . | TRBD1 | TRBJ1-6 | TRBV6-5 | 14
CASSVRDRVSMSEAFF | TGTGCCAGCAGCGTTCGGGACAGGGTATCAATGAGTGAAGCTTTCTTT | . | TRBD1 | TRBJ1-1 | TRBV5-4 | 16
CASSESGVGQPQHF | TGTGCCAGCAGTGAATCCGGGGTGGGGCAGCCCCAGCATTTT | . | . | TRBJ1-5 | TRBV6-1 | 14
CSVEDPGGNTIYF | TGCAGCGTTGAAGATCCCGGTGGAAACACCATATATTTT | once | . | TRBJ1-3 | TRBV29-1 | 13
CASSQSRGLSEKLFF | TGCGCCAGCAGCCAATCGCGAGGCCTGAGTGAAAAACTGTTTTTT | . | . | TRBJ1-4 | TRBV4-1 | 15
CASSPITWTGSPGGQFF | TGTGCCAGCAGCCCCATAACCTGGACAGGGTCGCCGGGGGGGCAGTTCTTC | . | . | TRBJ2-1 | TRBV7-9 | 17
CASSGLEGEKLFF | TGTGCCAGCTCCGGGTTAGAAGGTGAAAAACTGTTTTTT | . | . | TRBJ1-4 | TRBV12-3/TRBV12-4 | 13
CAWSGGNSPLHF | TGTGCCTGGTCGGGGGGGAATTCACCCCTCCACTTT | . | . | TRBJ1-6 | TRBV30 | 12
CASSLGTSGGAEETDTQYF | TGTGCCAGCAGCCTCGGGACTAGCGGGGGGGCCGAAGAAACAGATACGCAGTATTTT | once | TRBD2 | TRBJ2-3 | TRBV3-1/TRBV3-2 | 19
CASGRRGGTEAFF | TGTGCCAGCGGTCGTCGGGGGGGCACTGAAGCTTTCTTT | . | . | TRBJ1-1 | TRBV2 | 13
CASSMGEGGNQPQHF | TGTGCCAGTAGTATGGGGGAGGGGGGCAATCAGCCCCAGCATTTT | . | . | TRBJ1-5 | TRBV19 | 15
CSVEGSAYGYTF | TGCAGCGTTGAGGGCAGTGCCTATGGCTACACCTTC | . | . | TRBJ1-2 | TRBV29-1 | 12
CASSSELYLGSEQFF | TGCGCCAGCAGCTCCGAGCTCTACTTAGGGAGTGAGCAGTTCTTC | . | . | TRBJ2-1 | TRBV5-1 | 15
CSVVGAADEAFF | TGCAGCGTTGTAGGGGCAGCCGATGAAGCTTTCTTT | . | . | TRBJ1-1 | TRBV29-1 | 12
CASDGGVRSTDTQYF | TGCGCCAGCGACGGGGGGGTCCGCAGCACAGATACGCAGTATTTT | . | TRBD2 | TRBJ2-3 | TRBV5-1 | 15
CASSLMGLRNEQFF | TGTGCCAGCAGCTTAATGGGACTCCGCAATGAGCAGTTCTTC | . | . | TRBJ2-1 | TRBV7-6 | 14
CASSKIPSTDTQYF | TGTGCCAGCAGCAAAATTCCTAGCACAGATACGCAGTATTTT | . | . | TRBJ2-3 | TRBV5-4 | 14
CASSLSGGYSNQPQHF | TGTGCCAGCAGTTTATCGGGCGGGTATAGCAATCAGCCCCAGCATTTT | . | . | TRBJ1-5 | TRBV27 | 16
CASSSGLIQETQYF | TGTGCCAGCAGCTCCGGACTGATACAAGAGACCCAGTACTTC | . | . | TRBJ2-5 | TRBV5-5 | 14
CASREETGGSEKLFF | TGTGCCAGTCGGGAGGAGACAGGGGGCTCTGAAAAACTGTTTTTT | few | TRBD1 | TRBJ1-4 | TRBV19 | 15
CASSRVGLDGNEQFF | TGTGCCAGCAGTAGGGTCGGACTAGACGGCAATGAGCAGTTCTTC | . | TRBD2 | TRBJ2-1 | TRBV27 | 15